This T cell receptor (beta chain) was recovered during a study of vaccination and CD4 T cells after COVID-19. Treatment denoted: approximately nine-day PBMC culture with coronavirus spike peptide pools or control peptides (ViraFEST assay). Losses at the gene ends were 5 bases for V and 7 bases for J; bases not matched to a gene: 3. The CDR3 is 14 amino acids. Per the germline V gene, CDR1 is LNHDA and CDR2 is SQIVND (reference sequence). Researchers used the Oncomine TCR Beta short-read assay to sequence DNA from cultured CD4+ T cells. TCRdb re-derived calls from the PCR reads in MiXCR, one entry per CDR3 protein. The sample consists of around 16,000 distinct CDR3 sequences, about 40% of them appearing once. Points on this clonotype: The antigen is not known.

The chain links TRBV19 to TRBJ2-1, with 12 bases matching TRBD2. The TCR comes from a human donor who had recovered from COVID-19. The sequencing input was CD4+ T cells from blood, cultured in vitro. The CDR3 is CASSRLAGGNEQFF. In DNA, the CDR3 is TGTGCCAGTAGTCGGCTAGCGGGAGGGAATGAGCAGTTCTTC. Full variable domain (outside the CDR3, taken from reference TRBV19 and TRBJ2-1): DGGITQSPKYLFRKEGQNVTLSCEQNLNHDAMYWYRQDPGQGLRLIYYSQIVNDFQKGDIAEGYSVSREKKESFPLTVTSAQKNPTAFYLCASSRLAGGNEQFFGPGTRLTVL.